One and the same sample provided the 27 T cell receptor beta chains below, sequenced in a study of CD8 T cells in ankylosing spondylitis. TCRdb redid the calling of the 5' RACE reads with MiXCR, one entry per CDR3 protein. The sample holds about 160,000 distinct CDR3 sequences, roughly 10% seen once. The source material was blood, either unsorted or a sorted T cell fraction (not recorded which). The receptors stem from a female donor with ankylosing spondylitis or in good health (not recorded which).

The sample holds a few counts of this clonotype. In DNA, the CDR3 is TGTGCCAGCAGCCGCATTTACAGGGGGACGGAGACCCAGTACTTC. Encoded protein: CASSRIYRGTETQYF. V usage is TRBV3-1 and J usage is TRBJ2-5; 8 bases are shared with TRBD1. Germline V gene sequence: CDR1 LGHDT, CDR2 YNNKEL (reference sequence). The J segment lost 5 bases and the V segment lost 4 bases, leaving 9 bases of the junction unmatched. The CDR3 is 15 amino acids.

This clonotype turned up a few times. The DNA of the CDR3 is TGTGCCAGCAGCTTCAGGGGGTCTGAAGCTTTCTTT. Residues: CASSFRGSEAFF. The chain is built from TRBV13 and TRBJ1-1, with 7 positions matching TRBD1. V shed 3 bases, J shed 6 bases, and the junction held 1 base outside the gene matches. This CDR3 spans 12 amino acids. Looked up from germline, CDR1 is PRHDT and CDR2 is FYEKMQ (reference sequence).

This clonotype was observed a handful of times. This rearrangement joins TRBV19 to TRBJ2-7; TRBD1 agrees at 7 bases. The germline V gene has CDR1 LNHDA and CDR2 SQIVND (reference sequence). CDR3 length: 13 amino acids. V lost 3 bases, J lost 5 bases, and 4 bases stayed unmatched. CDR3 loop: CASSIAGGNEQYF. The CDR3 DNA sequence: TGTGCCAGTAGTATCGCAGGGGGAAACGAGCAGTACTTC.

There are a few counts of this clonotype. The V call is TRBV28, the J call TRBJ2-1; TRBD1 aligns across 9 bases. The ends lost 5 bases at V and 6 bases at J; junction bases unmatched: 8. Germline V lookup: CDR1 MDHEN, CDR2 SYDVKM. This CDR3 is 15 amino acids long. The CDR3 loop reads CASSPGTGIGNEQFF. As DNA, the CDR3 is TGTGCCAGCAGTCCCGGGACAGGGATTGGCAATGAGCAGTTCTTC.

This clonotype was counted many times. The rearrangement joins TRBV5-5 to TRBJ2-2; TRBD2 agrees at 8 bases. The length of the CDR3 is 16 residues. Unmatched junction bases numbered 9, after V lost 4 bases and J lost 4 bases. Germline CDR1 reads SGHKS; CDR2 reads YYEKEE (reference sequence). Here the CDR3 reads CASSRLGLAGTGELFF. DNA of the CDR3: TGTGCCAGCAGCCGGCTCGGACTAGCAGGCACCGGGGAGCTGTTTTTT.

This clonotype has only a few counts. The rearrangement links TRBV4-1 to TRBJ2-2; 12 bases fit TRBD1. The length of the CDR3 is 16 residues. CDR1 is MGHRA and CDR2 is YSYEKL in the germline V gene. The trim removed 4 bases at V and 7 bases at J, leaving 7 bases unmatched. The CDR3: CASSPLGQGADGELFF. CDR3 DNA sequence: TGCGCCAGCAGCCCCCTGGGACAGGGGGCGGACGGGGAGCTGTTTTTT.

This clonotype has a single count. J is TRBJ2-1 and V is TRBV6-1; D unclear. The CDR3 has 14 amino acids. Germline CDR1 and CDR2: MNHNS and SASEGT. V was clipped by 2 bases and J by 7 bases, with 12 bases between them. The CDR3 sequence is CASSEPYPLNEQFF. CDR3 nucleotide sequence: TGTGCCAGCAGTGAACCTTATCCTTTGAATGAGCAGTTCTTC.

This clonotype was observed a few times. J is TRBJ2-1 and V is TRBV14; D is uncertain. Germline-derived CDR1 and CDR2 are SGHDN and FVKESK. This CDR3 is built from 12 residues. Trimming removed 3 bases at V and 8 bases at J, with 8 bases between. This chain's CDR3 is CASSQVADEQFF. In DNA, the CDR3 is TGTGCCAGCAGCCAGGTCGCGGATGAGCAGTTCTTC.

The genes are TRBV7-9 and TRBJ2-3; no clear D gene. Trimming stripped 5 bases from V and 4 bases from J, with 16 bases between. Per germline, CDR1 SEHNR and CDR2 FQNEAQ (reference sequence). The CDR3 contains 15 residues. The CDR3 DNA follows: TGTGCCAGCAGCCTCCAGCAGAGGAGCCCAGATACGCAGTATTTT. Translation gives CASSLQQRSPDTQYF.

Only a few counts were recorded for this clonotype. As DNA, the CDR3 is TGTGCCAGCAGCTTACTCCCATGGCAGCCCCAGCATTTT. Protein sequence: CASSLLPWQPQHF. This chain links TRBV7-8 with TRBJ1-5; D remains unclear. CDR1 is SGHVS and CDR2 is FQNEAQ in the germline V gene. The CDR3 loop spans 13 amino acids. Between the trimmed V and J ends, which lost 2 bases and 7 bases, there was a span of 9 bases.

This chain links TRBV20-1 with TRBJ2-5; TRBD2 matches at 10 bases. The CDR3 has 13 residues. The germline V gene has CDR1 DFQATT and CDR2 SNEGSKA (reference sequence). J was trimmed by 5 bases and V by 8 bases; bases with no gene match: 8. The CDR3 DNA follows: TGCAGTTATGAGCGGGAGGGCTGGGAGACCCAGTACTTC. Its protein product is CSYEREGWETQYF.

This clonotype occurred many times. This chain joins TRBV7-2 and TRBJ2-7; 10 bases match TRBD2. The CDR3 has 15 residues. Trimming took 4 bases from V and 3 from J; bases not matched to a gene: 6. From germline, CDR1 is SGHTA and CDR2 FQGNSA. Here the CDR3 reads CASSSYASGSYEQYF. Written as DNA, the CDR3 is TGTGCCAGCAGCTCCTACGCTAGCGGGAGCTACGAGCAGTACTTC.

This clonotype was detected only a few times. This chain connects TRBV7-2 to TRBJ1-3, with 8 bases identical to TRBD1. V lost 4 bases and J lost 8; bases outside the gene matches: 4. Germline V gene lookup returns CDR1 SGHTA and CDR2 FQGNSA. The CDR3 is 13 amino acids. CDR3 sequence reads: CASSSGQGDTIYF. The CDR3 coding sequence is TGTGCCAGCAGCTCCGGACAGGGAGACACCATATATTTT.

This clonotype showed up just a few times. The chain joins TRBV27 to TRBJ2-5, with 8 positions matching TRBD1. Germline V gene lookup returns CDR1 MNHEY and CDR2 SMNVEV (reference sequence). V shed 5 bases and J 2 bases; nucleotides not matched to a gene: 16. The CDR3 contains 18 residues. DNA of the CDR3: TGTGCCAGCAGTCCCACCCCTACCTTGGACAGGGTACAAGAGACCCAGTACTTC. Translation gives CASSPTPTLDRVQETQYF.

This chain connects TRBV27 to TRBJ2-7; D is unresolved. Deletions cut 0 bases from V and 2 bases from J, with 11 bases between. The germline CDR1 and CDR2 sequences are MNHEY and SMNVEV (reference sequence). CDR3 length equals 15 residues. CDR3 DNA sequence: TGTGCCAGCAGTTTATCCGGGCAGTCGACCTACGAGCAGTACTTC. Its translation: CASSLSGQSTYEQYF.

This clonotype came up a few times. The rearrangement joins TRBV10-3 to TRBJ2-3; TRBD2 matches 11 bases. Germline V gives CDR1 ENHRY, CDR2 SYGVKD. The CDR3 is 16 amino acids. J gave up 4 bases and V 6 bases, and 9 bases lay outside the gene matches. The CDR3 loop is CAISPTTSGIADTQYF. CDR3 nucleotide sequence: TGTGCCATCAGCCCTACGACTAGCGGGATCGCAGATACGCAGTATTTT.

This clonotype turned up a few times. The gene calls are TRBV7-9 and TRBJ2-5; 10 bases line up with TRBD1. With 5 bases clipped from V and 2 bases from J, the junction kept 8 bases outside the gene matches. Germline V gives CDR1 SEHNR, CDR2 FQNEAQ (reference sequence). CDR3 length: 16 amino acids. For the CDR3, the DNA is TGTGCCAGCAGCCTCCGGGACAGGGGACTTCAAGAGACCCAGTACTTC. This translates into CASSLRDRGLQETQYF.

This clonotype was seen repeatedly, ten times or more. The chain links TRBV2 to TRBJ2-5; D is perhaps TRBD2 (5 bases). Per the germline V gene, CDR1 is SNHLY and CDR2 is FYNNEI. There are 15 residues in the CDR3. Deletions cut 7 bases from V and 3 bases from J, with 18 bases between. CDR3 DNA sequence: TGTGCCAGCATAAGTTATTGGGGAGATGAAGAGACCCAGTACTTC. Amino acids: CASISYWGDEETQYF. Supplemented by reference TRBV2 and TRBJ2-5, the full variable domain reads EPEVTQTPSHQVTQMGQEVILRCVPISNHLYFYWYRQILGQKVEFLVSFYNNEISEKSEIFDDQFSVERPDGSNFTLKIRSTKLEDSAMYFCASISYWGDEETQYFGPGTRLLVL.

In its sample, this clonotype was seen a few times. The rearrangement links TRBV9 to TRBJ2-1; a possible D gene is TRBD2 (6 bases). The CDR3 covers 14 residues. V shed 3 bases and J shed 2 bases, with 9 bases lying between them. Germline V gene data show CDR1 as SGDLS and CDR2 as YYNGEE. CDR3 sequence: CASSGWGAYNEQFF. The CDR3 DNA follows: TGTGCCAGCAGCGGGTGGGGGGCCTACAATGAGCAGTTCTTC.

The chain combines TRBV7-3 with TRBJ2-3; D is perhaps TRBD1 or TRBD2 (5 bases each). Per germline, CDR1 SGHTA and CDR2 FQGTGA. Trimming shortened V by 4 bases and J by 4 bases, and 12 bases separated the two germline ends. This CDR3 contains 14 residues. The CDR3 DNA reads TGTGCCAGCAGCTCACGCAGGGAGTCAGATACGCAGTATTTT. It specifies CASSSRRESDTQYF.

The chain has TRBV6-2 or TRBV6-3 and TRBJ2-1; 7 bases match TRBD1. This CDR3 is 15 amino acids long. CDR1 MNHEY and CDR2 SVGEGT come from the germline V gene. The V gene end was trimmed by 2 bases and the J gene end by 5 bases; junction bases not matched to a gene: 6. The CDR3 region is CASSYPHRGDNEQFF. The CDR3 DNA follows: TGTGCCAGCAGTTACCCCCACAGGGGCGACAATGAGCAGTTCTTC.

The V call is TRBV4-3, the J call TRBJ2-3, with D perhaps matching TRBD2 (5 bases). Trimming shortened V by 1 base and J by 0 bases, and 14 bases separated the two germline ends. This CDR3 contains 17 residues. Germline loops: CDR1 LGHNA, CDR2 YSLEER. The CDR3 DNA reads TGCGCCAGCAGCCAAGCCCCCTCAGCGGCTAGCACAGATACGCAGTATTTT. Translation gives CASSQAPSAASTDTQYF.

V and J are TRBV19 and TRBJ2-1; 11 bases match TRBD2. The CDR3 is 15 residues long. V lost 5 bases, J lost 5 bases, and 5 bases stayed unmatched. CDR1 LNHDA and CDR2 SQIVND come from the germline V gene (reference sequence). Here the CDR3 DNA reads TGTGCCAGTAGTTCCCTAGCGGGAGGCCACAATGAGCAGTTCTTC. As protein: CASSSLAGGHNEQFF.

The sample holds many counts of this clonotype. The J gene is TRBJ1-2, the V gene TRBV4-1; D is undetermined. Trimming left V 1 base short and J 8 bases short, with 11 bases between. Germline V gene data show CDR1 as MGHRA and CDR2 as YSYEKL. The CDR3 contains 13 residues. Here the CDR3 DNA reads TGCGCCAGCAGCCAAGTCGGAAGTGGAGGCTACACCTTC. It translates to CASSQVGSGGYTF.

V gene TRBV20-1 combines with J gene TRBJ2-7, with 9 bases that match TRBD2. There are 15 residues in the CDR3. Germline assignment: CDR1 DFQATT and CDR2 SNEGSKA (reference sequence). V lost 5 bases, J lost 2 bases, and 10 bases stayed unmatched. CDR3 DNA: TGCAGTGCTCCCACTGTGGTAGCGGGGGCCTACGAGCAGTACTTC. It is translated as CSAPTVVAGAYEQYF.

The chain carries TRBV6-2 or TRBV6-3 and TRBJ1-1; a weak D match, TRBD1 (6 bases). Trimming removed 5 bases from V and 2 bases from J, with 12 bases in between. The germline V gene has CDR1 MNHEY and CDR2 SVGEGT. The CDR3 totals 14 residues. The CDR3 spells CASSRLGGNTEAFF. CDR3 DNA: TGTGCCAGCAGTCGACTTGGGGGCAACACTGAAGCTTTCTTT.

The genes are TRBV2 and TRBJ1-1, with D unresolved. CDR1 and CDR2 from the germline V gene are SNHLY and FYNNEI. CDR3 size: 15 residues. V lost 6 bases and J 1 base, leaving 15 bases between the germline ends. Here the CDR3 reads CASSSTLRGNTEAFF. Written as DNA, the CDR3 is TGTGCCAGCAGCTCGACACTCCGGGGGAACACTGAAGCTTTCTTT.